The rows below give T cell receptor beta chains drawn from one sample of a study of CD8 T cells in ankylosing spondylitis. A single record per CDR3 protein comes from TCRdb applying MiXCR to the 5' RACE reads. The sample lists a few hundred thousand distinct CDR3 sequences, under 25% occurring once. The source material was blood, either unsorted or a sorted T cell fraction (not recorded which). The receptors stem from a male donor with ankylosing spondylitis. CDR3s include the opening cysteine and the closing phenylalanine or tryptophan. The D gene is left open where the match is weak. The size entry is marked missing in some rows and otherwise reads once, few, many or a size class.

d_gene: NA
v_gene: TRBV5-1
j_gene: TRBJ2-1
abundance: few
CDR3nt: TGCGCCAGCAGCTTGGCCTTTGGAACAGGCAATGAGCAGTTCTTC
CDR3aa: CASSLAFGTGNEQFF

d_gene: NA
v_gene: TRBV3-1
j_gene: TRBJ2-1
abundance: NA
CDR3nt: TGTGCCAGCAGCCAAGCCCGGGGACACAATGAGCAGTTCTTC
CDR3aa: CASSQARGHNEQFF

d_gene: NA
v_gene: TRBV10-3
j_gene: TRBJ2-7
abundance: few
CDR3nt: TGTGCCATCAGTGGAACCTACGAGCAGTACTTC
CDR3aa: CAISGTYEQYF

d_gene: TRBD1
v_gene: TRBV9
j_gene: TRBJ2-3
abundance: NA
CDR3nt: TGTGCCAGCAGCCAAGCCAGACAGGGAAGGACAGATACGCAGTATTTT
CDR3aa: CASSQARQGRTDTQYF

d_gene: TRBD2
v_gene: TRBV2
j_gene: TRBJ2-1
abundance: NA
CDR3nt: TGTGCCAGCAGAGGGACTAGTTTTCATGAGCAGTTCTTC
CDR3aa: CASRGTSFHEQFF

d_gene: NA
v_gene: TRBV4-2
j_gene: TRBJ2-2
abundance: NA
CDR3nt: TGTGCCAGCAGCTATTCCGGGCAAAACACCGGGGAGCTGTTTTTT
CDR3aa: CASSYSGQNTGELFF

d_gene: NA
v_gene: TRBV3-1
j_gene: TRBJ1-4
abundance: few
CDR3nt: TGTGCCAGCAGCCAAGTTTTGGGGGAGGAAAAACTGTTTTTT
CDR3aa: CASSQVLGEEKLFF

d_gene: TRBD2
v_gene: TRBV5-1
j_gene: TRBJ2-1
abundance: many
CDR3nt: TGCGCCAGCAGCTCGGCTACTAGCGGGAGTTACAATGAGCAGTTCTTC
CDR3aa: CASSSATSGSYNEQFF

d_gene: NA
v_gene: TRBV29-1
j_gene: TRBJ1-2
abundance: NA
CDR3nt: TGCAGCGTTGAAGCGGGATGGAACTATGGCTACACCTTC
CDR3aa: CSVEAGWNYGYTF

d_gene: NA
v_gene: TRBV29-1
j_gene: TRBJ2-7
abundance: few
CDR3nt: TGCAGCGTTGAAGGCCTCAGGGGGGACGAGCAGTACTTC
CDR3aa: CSVEGLRGDEQYF

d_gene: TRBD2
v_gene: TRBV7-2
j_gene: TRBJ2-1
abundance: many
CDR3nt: TGTGCCAGCAGCGCACAGACGTTAGCGGGAGGTCAGTTCTTC
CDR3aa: CASSAQTLAGGQFF